Reported below is one TCR beta chain. These data come from a study of blood T cell repertoires in COVID-19. Some clones are missing from TCRdb's copy, which holds only in-frame ones; the method was immunoSEQ multiplex PCR. Among fewer than 300,000 clones, 85% were seen once, and the ten largest hold approximately 5.1%. The sequence was collected from a man aged 45 to 65 with active or convalescent COVID-19. Sample: peripheral blood.

CDR3 in amino acids: CASSLVPGAGELFF. The CDR3 region has the DNA TGTGCCAGCAGCTTAGTTCCGGGGGCCGGGGAGCTGTTTTTT. The chain has TRBV11-3 and TRBJ2-2; the D gene is possibly TRBD2 (6 bases). Trimming removed 1 base from V and 6 bases from J, with 9 bases in between. The CDR3 sequence is 14 residues long. Germline V gene lookup returns CDR1 SGHNT and CDR2 YENEEA.